This T cell receptor (beta chain) comes out of a study of cytomegalovirus exposure and HLA in healthy donors. PCR amplification relied on 60 Vbeta primers (plus 13 Jbeta primers). Methods used by the authors: In a later analysis, of tens of millions of unique beta chains, about 10 million appeared in at least two donors. Sequenced by immunoSEQ multiplex PCR; TCRdb stores in-frame clones only, minus some. V, J and clone size reflect that table, while D and trimming were determined from the DNA. The sample records 63,000 or so clones, about 68% being singletons. The study's findings and limits: Later analysis demonstrated an association between a missense DCLRE1C variant and TCR beta V- and J-gene trimming. A prior analysis recorded that most TCR beta V segments were productive about 87% or about 30% of the time.

Germline loops: CDR1 ENHRY, CDR2 SYGVKD. This CDR3 is 16 amino acids long. The trim removed 0 bases at V and 6 bases at J, leaving 8 bases unmatched. The donors gave bone marrow, and they were healthy. Comment on this clone: Its antigen is undetermined.

The sequencing sample was made of PBMCs. The chain carries TRBV10-3 and TRBJ1-2, with TRBD1 identical over 9 bases. The TCR comes from a woman between 25 and 40 years old in good health and CMV-seropositive. The CDR3 here is CAISESLTGGVDGYTF. The CDR3 DNA is TGTGCCATCAGTGAGTCCTTGACAGGGGGGGTCGATGGCTACACCTTC.